These 12 T cell receptor beta chains were sequenced from one sample in a study of T-cell memory formation after mild COVID-19. A single record per CDR3 protein comes from TCRdb applying MiXCR to the 5' RACE reads. The sample has fewer than 200,000 distinct CDR3 sequences; about a fifth are singletons. The material sequenced was PBMCs or a T cell subset sorted from them (not recorded which). The receptors come from a man between 18 and 29 years old who had mild COVID-19 (a few samples of this study predate the infection). Cell type and time point are not known.

This clonotype has a count of ten or more. This sequence joins TRBV12-3 or TRBV12-4 and TRBJ1-2; TRBD1 is a possible D gene (6 bases). The germline V and J ends were trimmed by 5 bases and 4 bases, with 14 bases remaining between them. This CDR3 region has 14 residues. The CDR3 region has the DNA TGTGCCAGCAGTCCAGGGGAGGGACTCTATGGCTACACCTTC. Translating it yields CASSPGEGLYGYTF.

V and J are TRBV18 and TRBJ2-1; no reliable D call. The length of the CDR3 is 16 residues. CDR1 is KGHSH and CDR2 is LQKENI in the germline V gene. Trimming cost V 2 bases and J 0 bases, with 11 bases left between them. CDR3 sequence reads: CASSPLGQSSYNEQFF. In DNA form, the CDR3 reads TGTGCCAGCTCACCATTAGGGCAATCCTCCTACAATGAGCAGTTCTTC. Full variable domain (outside the CDR3, taken from reference TRBV18 and TRBJ2-1): NAGVMQNPRHLVRRRGQEARLRCSPMKGHSHVYWYRQLPEEGLKFMVYLQKENIIDESGMPKERFSAEFPKEGPSILRIQQVVRGDSAAYFCASSPLGQSSYNEQFFGPGTRLTVL.

The chain links TRBV5-4 to TRBJ2-2; D unclear. V lost 7 bases, J lost 0 bases, and 10 bases lay in between. Germline V gene sequence: CDR1 SGHNT, CDR2 YYREEE (reference sequence). The CDR3 covers 14 residues. CDR3 region: CASGPRSNTGELFF. CDR3 DNA sequence: TGTGCCAGCGGGCCGCGTTCGAACACCGGGGAGCTGTTTTTT.

This clonotype was counted only a few times. This chain uses TRBV20-1 with TRBJ2-6; 7 bases are a match to TRBD1. The CDR3 runs to 14 residues. Germline V CDR1 and CDR2: DFQATT, SNEGSKA (reference sequence). V lost 6 bases to trimming and J lost 2 bases; unmatched junction nucleotides: 4. The CDR3 loop is CSAQGDPGANVLTF. The CDR3 nucleotides are TGCAGTGCCCAGGGGGATCCTGGGGCCAACGTCCTGACTTTC.

This clonotype was picked up many times. V usage is TRBV7-9 and J usage is TRBJ2-5; D possibly corresponds to TRBD2 (6 bases). CDR1 and CDR2 (germline): SEHNR, FQNEAQ (reference sequence). This CDR3 is 12 amino acids long. Trimming took off 8 bases at V and 5 bases at J, with 12 bases between the two ends. CDR3 sequence: CASGISGETQYF. The DNA for the CDR3 is TGTGCCAGCGGGATCAGCGGGGAGACCCAGTACTTC.

This clonotype has a handful of counts. This chain uses TRBV12-3 or TRBV12-4 with TRBJ1-1; D is possibly TRBD1 (5 bases). This CDR3 has 16 amino acids. Trimming cost V 5 bases and J 3 bases, with 19 bases left between them. CDR3 DNA sequence: TGTGCCAGCAGTCCTCGCTTGGGGCGCGGGGACACTGAAGCTTTCTTT. Its protein product is CASSPRLGRGDTEAFF.

The chain employs TRBV11-2 and TRBJ1-2; 9 bases line up with TRBD1. Trimming removed 5 bases from V and 3 bases from J; junction bases left unmatched: 7. Looked up from germline, CDR1 is SGHAT and CDR2 is FQNNGV. CDR3 length equals 15 residues. The CDR3 DNA follows: TGTGCCAGCAGCCCCCGACAGGGGGTCCACTATGGCTACACCTTC. This sequence encodes CASSPRQGVHYGYTF.

The chain carries TRBV28 and TRBJ2-5, with a tentative D call TRBD2 (6 bases). The CDR3 covers 15 residues. Per germline, CDR1 MDHEN and CDR2 SYDVKM. V dropped 2 bases and J dropped 0 bases, with 10 bases sitting between them. CDR3 DNA sequence: TGTGCCAGCAGTTTACGGGGGAGATACCAAGAGACCCAGTACTTC. Its protein is CASSLRGRYQETQYF.

This clonotype appeared a few times. This rearrangement joins TRBV19 to TRBJ2-2; D might be TRBD1 (6 bases). Germline loops: CDR1 LNHDA, CDR2 SQIVND (reference sequence). Trimming cost V 3 bases and J 4 bases, with 9 bases left between them. The CDR3 consists of 14 residues. In nucleotides, the CDR3 is TGTGCCAGTAGTATTGGACAGTCCACCGGGGAGCTGTTTTTT. Residues: CASSIGQSTGELFF.

This clonotype showed up just a few times. The chain has TRBV2 and TRBJ2-5; the D is unclear. Germline-derived CDR1 and CDR2 are SNHLY and FYNNEI. The CDR3 covers 12 residues. V gave up 5 bases and J gave up 1 base, with 5 bases separating them. The DNA for the CDR3 is TGTGCCAGCAGTAAGGCCCAAGAGACCCAGTACTTC. The encoded protein is CASSKAQETQYF.

The rearrangement joins TRBV5-1 to TRBJ1-2; no clear D gene. Between the trimmed V and J ends, which lost 0 bases and 0 bases, there was a span of 6 bases. Looked up from germline, CDR1 is SGHRS and CDR2 is YFSETQ. The CDR3 covers 14 residues. The CDR3 here is CASSLDTPNYGYTF. Written as DNA, the CDR3 is TGCGCCAGCAGCTTGGACACCCCTAACTATGGCTACACCTTC.

This clonotype was observed a handful of times. The rearrangement uses TRBV7-2 and TRBJ1-6, with a tentative D call TRBD1 (6 bases). CDR1 SGHTA and CDR2 FQGNSA come from the germline V gene. The CDR3 length is 15 residues. The ends were cut back, 3 bases at V and 7 bases at J, with 13 bases in the middle. As DNA, the CDR3 is TGTGCCAGCAGCTTTTCCGGACAGACGAATTCACCCCTCCACTTT. Its translation: CASSFSGQTNSPLHF.